This T cell receptor beta chain was obtained from a study of T cell clones after liver transplantation. In the study overall: Without induction therapy, subjects received standard immunosuppression until 12-24 months post-transplant.

This table comes from immunoSEQ multiplex PCR, and its TCRdb copy is limited to in-frame clones, with some not included. The data hold more than 65,000 clones, with about nine tenths observed a single time. Material: CD4+ T cells from blood, obtained before liver transplant. The source of this sequence is a human donor who received a liver transplant.

The CDR3 loop reads CASSRGGQGATEAFF. For the CDR3, the DNA is TGTGCCAGCAGCCGGGGGGGACAGGGAGCCACTGAAGCTTTCTTT. This chain connects TRBV5-4 to TRBJ1-1; 9 nucleotides align to TRBD1. The germline V gene encodes CDR1 SGHNT and CDR2 YYREEE (reference sequence). CDR3 size: 15 residues. Losses at the gene ends were 4 bases for V and 4 bases for J; bases not matched to a gene: 8.